This is a list of T cell receptor beta chains from one sample in a study of blood T cells in healthy people across ages. TCRdb fed the 5' RACE reads into MiXCR, producing one record per CDR3 protein. The sample lists more than 800,000 distinct CDR3 sequences, over 35% occurring once. Sequenced input: blood. All receptors come from a woman between 55 and 75 years old in good health. Both conserved end residues are part of each CDR3. Each record gives: clone size, J gene, V gene, D gene, CDR3 protein, CDR3 DNA. The D gene is left open where the match is weak. Clone size is shown for a subset of rows, as once, few, many or a class of expanded clone.

clone_size: few
j_call: TRBJ1-2
v_call: TRBV24-1
d_call: .
cdr3_aa: CATSDRTDYGYTF
cdr3_nt: TGTGCCACCAGTGACCGGACAGACTATGGCTACACCTTC

clone_size: .
j_call: TRBJ2-1
v_call: TRBV20-1
d_call: TRBD2
cdr3_aa: CSAPGLAGCEQFF
cdr3_nt: TGCAGTGCCCCGGGACTAGCGGGATGTGAGCAGTTCTTC

clone_size: many
j_call: TRBJ2-1
v_call: TRBV29-1
d_call: .
cdr3_aa: CSSGLSYNEQFF
cdr3_nt: TGCAGCTCAGGCCTATCCTACAATGAGCAGTTCTTC

clone_size: .
j_call: TRBJ2-1
v_call: TRBV12-3/TRBV12-4
d_call: TRBD2
cdr3_aa: CASGTSGLNNEQFF
cdr3_nt: TGTGCCAGCGGTACTAGCGGGTTGAACAATGAGCAGTTCTTC

clone_size: .
j_call: TRBJ2-5
v_call: TRBV7-8
d_call: .
cdr3_aa: CASSSQTLTPQYF
cdr3_nt: TGTGCCAGCAGCTCACAGACTCTCACGCCGCAGTACTTC

clone_size: .
j_call: TRBJ2-1
v_call: TRBV4-2
d_call: TRBD2
cdr3_aa: CASSQHLTSGSHNEQFF
cdr3_nt: TGTGCCAGCAGCCAACACCTGACTAGCGGGAGTCACAATGAGCAGTTCTTC

clone_size: .
j_call: TRBJ2-2
v_call: TRBV27
d_call: .
cdr3_aa: CASSGWGNMAGELFF
cdr3_nt: TGTGCCAGCAGTGGTTGGGGGAATATGGCCGGGGAGCTGTTTTTT

clone_size: .
j_call: TRBJ2-7
v_call: TRBV6-1
d_call: .
cdr3_aa: CASKQGYEQYF
cdr3_nt: TGTGCCAGCAAACAGGGTTACGAGCAGTACTTC

clone_size: .
j_call: TRBJ2-7
v_call: TRBV7-6
d_call: TRBD1
cdr3_aa: CASSLNRGPSYEQYF
cdr3_nt: TGTGCCAGCAGCTTAAACAGGGGGCCCTCCTACGAGCAGTACTTC

clone_size: .
j_call: TRBJ2-7
v_call: TRBV5-6
d_call: .
cdr3_aa: CASSLDPGLVKLEQYF
cdr3_nt: TGTGCCAGCAGCTTGGACCCGGGACTTGTCAAATTAGAGCAGTACTTC

clone_size: .
j_call: TRBJ2-1
v_call: TRBV7-3
d_call: .
cdr3_aa: CASSLNRVGRGEQFF
cdr3_nt: TGTGCCAGCAGCTTAAACAGGGTTGGAAGGGGTGAGCAGTTCTTC

clone_size: .
j_call: TRBJ2-7
v_call: TRBV9
d_call: TRBD2
cdr3_aa: CASSAPKGGGGSSYEQYF
cdr3_nt: TGTGCCAGCAGCGCCCCAAAAGGTGGGGGGGGAAGCTCCTACGAGCAGTACTTC

clone_size: few
j_call: TRBJ2-2
v_call: TRBV27
d_call: .
cdr3_aa: CASRQGPGELFF
cdr3_nt: TGTGCCAGCAGACAGGGTCCCGGGGAGCTGTTTTTT

clone_size: .
j_call: TRBJ1-5
v_call: TRBV20-1
d_call: .
cdr3_aa: CSARVSEGNQPQHF
cdr3_nt: TGCAGTGCTAGAGTCTCCGAGGGCAATCAGCCCCAGCATTTT

clone_size: .
j_call: TRBJ2-5
v_call: TRBV7-9
d_call: .
cdr3_aa: CASSLFPETQYF
cdr3_nt: TGTGCCAGCAGCTTATTTCCCGAGACCCAGTACTTC

clone_size: .
j_call: TRBJ2-1
v_call: TRBV6-5
d_call: TRBD2
cdr3_aa: CASSRRTSGPYNEQFF
cdr3_nt: TGTGCCAGCAGTCGCCGGACTAGCGGTCCCTACAATGAGCAGTTCTTC

clone_size: few
j_call: TRBJ2-3
v_call: TRBV12-3/TRBV12-4
d_call: .
cdr3_aa: CASIGTLASTDTQYF
cdr3_nt: TGTGCCAGCATAGGGACACTCGCTAGCACAGATACGCAGTATTTT

clone_size: .
j_call: TRBJ2-7
v_call: TRBV20-1
d_call: TRBD1
cdr3_aa: CSAISPGQGAKTYEQYF
cdr3_nt: TGCAGTGCTATATCTCCGGGACAGGGGGCCAAAACCTACGAGCAGTACTTC

clone_size: few
j_call: TRBJ2-7
v_call: TRBV6-4
d_call: TRBD2
cdr3_aa: CASSARGIAGLYNEQYF
cdr3_nt: TGTGCCAGCAGTGCTCGGGGCATAGCGGGACTATACAATGAGCAGTACTTC

clone_size: .
j_call: TRBJ2-2
v_call: TRBV29-1
d_call: TRBD1
cdr3_aa: CSARQGTVGELFF
cdr3_nt: TGCAGCGCTCGACAGGGAACGGTCGGGGAGCTGTTTTTT

clone_size: .
j_call: TRBJ2-1
v_call: TRBV7-9
d_call: TRBD2
cdr3_aa: CASSLAGGLGLNEQFF
cdr3_nt: TGTGCCAGCAGCTTAGCGGGCGGACTAGGCCTCAATGAGCAGTTCTTC

clone_size: .
j_call: TRBJ2-5
v_call: TRBV6-2/TRBV6-3
d_call: TRBD1
cdr3_aa: CASSPLPWTGFFETQYF
cdr3_nt: TGTGCCAGTAGTCCTCTCCCCTGGACAGGGTTTTTCGAGACCCAGTACTTC

clone_size: .
j_call: TRBJ2-7
v_call: TRBV20-1
d_call: .
cdr3_aa: CSARVQGTLLPHEQYF
cdr3_nt: TGCAGTGCTAGAGTCCAGGGGACACTCCTTCCCCATGAGCAGTACTTC

clone_size: few
j_call: TRBJ1-4
v_call: TRBV27
d_call: .
cdr3_aa: CASSTRLNEKLFF
cdr3_nt: TGTGCCAGCAGTACCAGGCTTAATGAAAAACTGTTTTTT

clone_size: .
j_call: TRBJ2-7
v_call: TRBV20-1
d_call: TRBD1
cdr3_aa: CSANRQGNYEQYF
cdr3_nt: TGCAGTGCTAATAGACAGGGAAACTACGAGCAGTACTTC

clone_size: .
j_call: TRBJ1-4
v_call: TRBV12-3/TRBV12-4
d_call: .
cdr3_aa: CASSPASGVGGEEKLFF
cdr3_nt: TGTGCCAGCAGTCCCGCCTCCGGGGTAGGAGGGGAAGAAAAACTGTTTTTT

clone_size: .
j_call: TRBJ2-3
v_call: TRBV15
d_call: TRBD1
cdr3_aa: CATSRGQGGTDTQYF
cdr3_nt: TGTGCCACCAGCAGAGGACAGGGTGGCACAGATACGCAGTATTTT

clone_size: .
j_call: TRBJ2-5
v_call: TRBV5-1
d_call: .
cdr3_aa: CASSLSTPSQETQYF
cdr3_nt: TGCGCCAGCAGCTTATCGACACCTTCCCAAGAGACCCAGTACTTC

clone_size: .
j_call: TRBJ1-4
v_call: TRBV29-1
d_call: .
cdr3_aa: CSVEVLGEANEKLFF
cdr3_nt: TGCAGCGTTGAAGTACTGGGCGAGGCGAATGAAAAACTGTTTTTT

clone_size: .
j_call: TRBJ2-4
v_call: TRBV3-1
d_call: TRBD2
cdr3_aa: CASSLGGLMKNIQYF
cdr3_nt: TGTGCCAGCAGCCTCGGGGGGTTGATGAAAAACATTCAGTACTTC

clone_size: .
j_call: TRBJ2-7
v_call: TRBV5-4
d_call: TRBD2
cdr3_aa: CASSLTGASGTYYEQYF
cdr3_nt: TGTGCCAGCAGCTTGACGGGCGCCAGCGGGACTTACTACGAGCAGTACTTC

clone_size: .
j_call: TRBJ2-7
v_call: TRBV12-3/TRBV12-4
d_call: TRBD2
cdr3_aa: CASSLVWASGSIYEQYF
cdr3_nt: TGTGCCAGCAGTTTAGTGTGGGCTAGCGGGAGTATCTACGAGCAGTACTTC

clone_size: .
j_call: TRBJ2-4
v_call: TRBV7-9
d_call: .
cdr3_aa: CASSRSGYIQYF
cdr3_nt: TGTGCCAGCAGCCGAAGCGGTTACATTCAGTACTTC

clone_size: .
j_call: TRBJ1-2
v_call: TRBV5-1
d_call: .
cdr3_aa: CASSLDPNTRGYTF
cdr3_nt: TGCGCCAGCAGCTTGGACCCCAACACGCGGGGCTACACCTTC

clone_size: few
j_call: TRBJ1-2
v_call: TRBV29-1
d_call: .
cdr3_aa: CSVDTGSDGYTF
cdr3_nt: TGCAGCGTTGATACCGGGTCGGATGGCTACACCTTC

clone_size: .
j_call: TRBJ2-3
v_call: TRBV3-1
d_call: .
cdr3_aa: CATGKGPSTDTQYF
cdr3_nt: TGTGCCACAGGAAAGGGACCAAGCACAGATACGCAGTATTTT

clone_size: .
j_call: TRBJ2-3
v_call: TRBV6-5
d_call: TRBD1
cdr3_aa: CATSGGPRTDTQYF
cdr3_nt: TGTGCCACATCAGGGGGCCCCCGCACAGATACGCAGTATTTT

clone_size: .
j_call: TRBJ2-7
v_call: TRBV5-5
d_call: TRBD2
cdr3_aa: CASSPGTSEQYF
cdr3_nt: TGTGCCAGCAGCCCTGGGACTAGCGAGCAGTACTTC

clone_size: .
j_call: TRBJ2-3
v_call: TRBV20-1
d_call: TRBD2
cdr3_aa: CSARQTSGRLDTQYF
cdr3_nt: TGCAGTGCTAGACAGACTAGCGGGAGATTAGATACGCAGTATTTT